This is a list of T cell receptor beta chains from one sample in a study of OX40 agonist ivuxolimab in advanced cancers. Sequencing was performed with immunoSEQ multiplex PCR; in TCRdb, only in-frame clones are kept and a portion is missing. The table lists about 84,000 clones, about 93% of them singletons. The sequences come from CD4+ or CD8+ T cells sorted from blood, collected in a trial of the OX40 agonist ivuxolimab. These receptors all come from an adult with an advanced solid tumor such as melanoma, head and neck, liver or kidney cancer. CDR3s include the opening cysteine and the closing phenylalanine or tryptophan. The order of the fields is CDR3 length, D gene, V gene, clone size, J gene, CDR3 DNA, CDR3 protein. A D gene is named only where the DNA matches it firmly. Clone size is shown for a subset of rows, as once, few, many or a class of expanded clone.

14	-	TRBV5-6	-	TRBJ2-7	TGTGCCAGCAGCCAAGGGTCTGAGTGGCGCGAGCAGTACTTC	CASSQGSEWREQYF
15	TRBD1	TRBV27	-	TRBJ2-7	TGTGCCAGCAGTTTAATCCAAGACAGGGCCAACGAGCAGTACTTC	CASSLIQDRANEQYF
14	-	TRBV7-9	-	TRBJ1-3	TGTGCCAGCAGCGGCCAAGGATCTGGAAACACCATATATTTT	CASSGQGSGNTIYF
17	TRBD1	TRBV13	-	TRBJ2-3	TGTGCCAGCAGCAACACCGGGACAGGGCGGCGCACAGATACGCAGTATTTT	CASSNTGTGRRTDTQYF
14	TRBD1	TRBV7-2	-	TRBJ1-5	TGTGCCAGCAGTTCAGGGGGGGGCAATCAGCCCCAGCATTTT	CASSSGGGNQPQHF
12	-	TRBV6-1	-	TRBJ2-7	TGTGCCAGCAGTGAAAGCTCCTGGTGGCAGTACTTC	CASSESSWWQYF
15	TRBD2	TRBV4-2	-	TRBJ2-7	TGTGCCAGCAGCCAAGTCGCGGGAGGGCCCTACGAGCAGTACTTC	CASSQVAGGPYEQYF
15	-	TRBV19	once	TRBJ1-4	TGTGCCAGTAGTATAGGGATTGCAACTAATGAAAAACTGTTTTTT	CASSIGIATNEKLFF
14	TRBD2	TRBV19	-	TRBJ2-7	TGTGCCAGTAGTGCCCAGCGGGAGGCGGCCGAGCAGTACTTC	CASSAQREAAEQYF
15	TRBD1	TRBV7-8	few	TRBJ2-7	TGTGCCAGCAGCGCACCCCGGGACAGGGGCTACGAGCAGTACTTC	CASSAPRDRGYEQYF
17	TRBD2	TRBV5-1	-	TRBJ2-2	TGCGCCAGCAGCTTTGAGACTAGCGGATCGAGGGGCGGGGAGCTGTTTTTT	CASSFETSGSRGGELFF
16	TRBD2	TRBV4-1	-	TRBJ2-3	TGCGCCAGCAGCCCCTGGACTAGCGGAATCACAGATACGCAGTATTTT	CASSPWTSGITDTQYF
15	-	TRBV9	-	TRBJ2-7	TGTGCCAGCAGCGTGGACTGGGGGAAGGGCAACGAGCAGTACTTC	CASSVDWGKGNEQYF
15	TRBD2	TRBV27	-	TRBJ2-1	TGTGCCAGCAGTTTAGGACTAGCGGGAGTCAATGAGCAGTTCTTC	CASSLGLAGVNEQFF
15	-	TRBV6-6	-	TRBJ1-1	TGTGCCAGCAGTTACTCGGAGAGAATGGACACTGAAGCTTTCTTT	CASSYSERMDTEAFF
15	TRBD2	TRBV13	once	TRBJ2-1	TGTGCCAGCAGCTTACGACTAGCGGGAGTCAATGAGCAGTTCTTC	CASSLRLAGVNEQFF
13	-	TRBV9	-	TRBJ2-7	TGTGCCAGCAGCGTAGGCCCCTCCTACGAGCAGTACTTC	CASSVGPSYEQYF
16	TRBD2	TRBV2	-	TRBJ2-2	TGTGCCAGCAGAGGACTAGCGGGAGAAACTGCCGGGGAGCTGTTTTTT	CASRGLAGETAGELFF
15	-	TRBV7-2	few	TRBJ1-5	TGCGCCAGCAGCCAAGAAGCAGGAAATAATCAGCCCCAGCATTTT	CASSQEAGNNQPQHF
15	TRBD1	TRBV14	-	TRBJ2-7	TGTGCCAGCAGCCAATACAGGGGTCTGAGCTACGAGCAGTACTTC	CASSQYRGLSYEQYF
15	-	TRBV11-2	-	TRBJ1-5	TGTGCCAGCAGCTTATTGGGGTTGCGGCATCAGCCCCAGCATTTT	CASSLLGLRHQPQHF
16	TRBD2	TRBV9	once	TRBJ2-1	TGTGCCAGCAGCGTAGTGTTGCTAGCGGGTTACAATGAGCAGTTCTTC	CASSVVLLAGYNEQFF